The 18 T cell receptor beta chains in this list originate from one sample, sequenced in a study of radiation and T cells in renal cell carcinoma. Regarding time point: baseline pretreatment blood. Treatment here: 15 Gy SBRT to primary tumor, nephrectomy 4 weeks later. The data were produced by immunoSEQ multiplex PCR, yet TCRdb's version contains in-frame clones alone and is incomplete. The sample records around 46,000 clones, about 83% being singletons. Sample: blood, taken from a patient whose treatment included radiotherapy and nephrectomy. Source of these receptors: a woman in her seventies with renal cell carcinoma.

This clone occurred a few times. The chain carries TRBV19 and TRBJ2-2; D gene unclear. CDR1 and CDR2 (germline): LNHDA, SQIVND (reference sequence). The CDR3 loop spans 13 amino acids. With 6 bases removed from V and 3 bases from J, the gap between germline ends came to 8 bases. CDR3 nucleotides: TGTGCCAGTAGGGACGTCTACACCGGGGAGCTGTTTTTT. Protein: CASRDVYTGELFF.

The chain recombines TRBV10-1 with TRBJ1-1, with D uncertain. V lost 2 bases to trimming and J lost 5 bases, with 6 bases between them. The V gene's germline CDR1 is WNHNN and CDR2 SYGVQD (reference sequence). The CDR3 covers 12 residues. The DNA of the CDR3 is TGCGCCAGCAGTGAGCCTGGGACTGAAGCTTTCTTT. Translated: CASSEPGTEAFF.

The CDR3 DNA sequence: TGTGCCAGCAGCTGGGACAGGTCAGAGACCCAGTACTTC. Its protein is CASSWDRSETQYF. The gene calls are TRBV6-5 and TRBJ2-5; 8 bases map to TRBD1. Losses at the gene ends were 6 bases for V and 4 bases for J; bases not matched to a gene: 4. The CDR3 contains 13 residues. Germline loops: CDR1 MNHEY, CDR2 SVGAGI.

This chain uses TRBV27 with TRBJ1-5; 9 nucleotides line up with TRBD1. V was clipped by 6 bases and J by 1 base; unmatched bases: 4. The CDR3 is 15 amino acids. CDR1 is MNHEY and CDR2 is SMNVEV in the germline V gene (reference sequence). The CDR3 nucleotides read TGTGCCAGCAGGGAACAGGGGGCGAGCAATCAGCCCCAGCATTTT. This gives the protein CASREQGASNQPQHF.

The chain has TRBV2 and TRBJ2-7; 8 positions agree with TRBD2. The V gene's germline CDR1 is SNHLY and CDR2 FYNNEI. The J segment lost 3 bases and the V segment lost 4 bases, leaving 5 bases of the junction unmatched. The CDR3 has 14 residues. Written as DNA, the CDR3 is TGTGCCAGCAGTGGGGATAGCGGGGTCTACGAGCAGTACTTC. This translates into CASSGDSGVYEQYF.

This chain uses TRBV7-6 with TRBJ1-1; perhaps TRBD1 as D (5 bases). This CDR3 is 15 amino acids long. V dropped 4 bases and J dropped 2 bases, with 14 bases sitting between them. Germline V lookup: CDR1 SGHVS, CDR2 FNYEAQ. The CDR3 here is CASSSGDGGNTEAFF. CDR3 nucleotides: TGTGCCAGCAGCTCGGGGGATGGGGGAAACACTGAAGCTTTCTTT.

The chain links TRBV27 to TRBJ2-7, with D possibly TRBD1 on 5 matching bases. Looked up from germline, CDR1 is MNHEY and CDR2 is SMNVEV (reference sequence). This CDR3 is 15 amino acids long. V was clipped by 0 bases and J by 7 bases, with 16 bases between them. CDR3 nucleotide sequence: TGTGCCAGCAGTTTATCGATGCAGGGTTCAGGGGAGCAGTACTTC. Its translation: CASSLSMQGSGEQYF.

The chain links TRBV5-4 to TRBJ2-7; a weak D match, TRBD2 (7 bases). The CDR3 extends over 14 amino acids. Germline-derived CDR1 and CDR2 are SGHNT and YYREEE (reference sequence). V lost 4 bases and J lost 7, with 18 bases in between. CDR3 in amino acids: CASSPKGEGREQYF. CDR3 nucleotides: TGTGCCAGCAGCCCGAAGGGGGAGGGAAGGGAGCAGTACTTC.

This chain joins TRBV5-4 and TRBJ2-1; 8 positions match TRBD2. Germline CDR1 and CDR2: SGHNT and YYREEE (reference sequence). The CDR3 covers 18 residues. Trimming took 4 bases from V and 10 from J; bases not matched to a gene: 22. The CDR3 DNA follows: TGTGCCAGCAGCGAGAACCAAAGGACTAGCCCCATCATGGTAGAGCAGTTCTTC. This sequence encodes CASSENQRTSPIMVEQFF.

The chain employs TRBV19 and TRBJ2-2; D is undetermined. Between the trimmed V and J ends, which lost 7 bases and 1 base, there was a span of 7 bases. Germline CDR1 and CDR2: LNHDA and SQIVND (reference sequence). The CDR3 is 13 amino acids. CDR3 sequence: CASNIVNTGELFF. CDR3 coding DNA: TGTGCCAGTAACATCGTGAACACCGGGGAGCTGTTTTTT.

This clone was seen only once. The genes are TRBV5-4 and TRBJ2-1; 11 nucleotides agree with TRBD2. V gave up 3 bases and J gave up 3 bases; unmatched junction bases: 2. CDR1 and CDR2 (germline): SGHNT, YYREEE (reference sequence). CDR3 length equals 15 residues. The CDR3 bases are TGTGCCAGCAGCTCTGGGACTAGCGGCTACAATGAGCAGTTCTTC. Amino acids: CASSSGTSGYNEQFF.

In its sample, this clone was seen a few times. The gene calls are TRBV5-1 and TRBJ1-2; D is unresolved. With 5 bases removed from V and 2 bases from J, the gap between germline ends came to 10 bases. The CDR3 consists of 13 residues. Germline V gene lookup returns CDR1 SGHRS and CDR2 YFSETQ. The CDR3 DNA sequence: TGCGCCAGCAGGCAGGTAACGAACTATGGCTACACCTTC. Translated, it gives CASRQVTNYGYTF.

The V and J genes are TRBV19 and TRBJ2-7; TRBD1 aligns across 9 bases. V gave up 6 bases and J gave up 6 bases; unmatched junction bases: 3. Germline CDR1 reads LNHDA; CDR2 reads SQIVND (reference sequence). The CDR3 spans 12 residues. CDR3: CASRGTGTEQYF. The DNA for the CDR3 is TGTGCCAGTAGGGGGACAGGGACCGAGCAGTACTTC.

This chain uses TRBV4-1 with TRBJ2-7; a possible D gene is TRBD2 (6 bases). Trimming removed 2 bases from V and 4 bases from J, with 12 bases in between. The CDR3 is 14 residues long. Germline V CDR1 and CDR2: MGHRA, YSYEKL. CDR3 coding DNA: TGCGCCAGCAGCCAAATCGGGGGAAGGTACGAGCAGTACTTC. It translates to CASSQIGGRYEQYF.

V usage is TRBV7-9 and J usage is TRBJ2-3; D is possibly TRBD2 (6 bases). V lost 5 bases and J 2 bases, leaving 14 bases between the germline ends. Germline V lookup: CDR1 SEHNR, CDR2 FQNEAQ (reference sequence). The CDR3 runs 15 residues. The CDR3 region is CASSSLGGTTDTQYF. The CDR3, as DNA: TGTGCCAGCAGCAGCCTCGGGGGAACCACAGATACGCAGTATTTT.

The chain employs TRBV18 and TRBJ1-4; D is ambiguous. CDR3 length: 15 amino acids. Germline V gene data show CDR1 as KGHSH and CDR2 as LQKENI. The ends were cut back, 1 base at V and 0 bases at J, with 6 bases in the middle. Here the CDR3 reads CASSPRGATNEKLFF. Here the CDR3 DNA reads TGTGCCAGCTCACCACGGGGTGCAACTAATGAAAAACTGTTTTTT.

This clone has a handful of counts. This rearrangement joins TRBV5-5 to TRBJ1-3; D ambiguous. V lost 0 bases, J lost 4 bases, and 5 bases lay in between. The germline V gene encodes CDR1 SGHKS and CDR2 YYEKEE (reference sequence). This CDR3 region has 13 residues. The CDR3: CASSLVGGNTIYF. In nucleotides, the CDR3 is TGTGCCAGCAGCTTGGTAGGGGGAAACACCATATATTTT.

This clone has only a few counts. The J gene is TRBJ2-7, the V gene TRBV30; D is uncertain. Trimming took off 2 bases at V and 3 bases at J, with 14 bases between the two ends. Per germline, CDR1 GTSNPN and CDR2 SVGIG (reference sequence). The CDR3 runs 14 residues. The CDR3 nucleotides are TGTGCCTGGAGTTTGGGCAGTAGCAACTACGAGCAGTACTTC. Translated, it gives CAWSLGSSNYEQYF.